This T cell receptor (beta chain) was documented in a study of T cell changes during pregnancy in multiple sclerosis. Sequenced by immunoSEQ multiplex PCR; TCRdb stores in-frame clones only, minus some. The sample holds tens of thousands of clones; about 87% are singletons and the top ten take 6% to 9%. The CDR3 contains 15 residues. The germline V gene encodes CDR1 SGHVS and CDR2 FQNEAQ. The V gene end was trimmed by 5 bases and the J gene end by 4 bases; junction bases not matched to a gene: 6. The receptor was isolated from a female donor with multiple sclerosis, enrolled in a pregnancy study. The chain combines TRBV7-8 with TRBJ1-5; 9 nucleotides align to TRBD1. Sample: CD8+ T cells from peripheral blood mononuclear cells, taken before pregnancy. Here the CDR3 reads CASSTEDRGNQPQHF. The CDR3 DNA sequence: TGTGCCAGCAGCACAGAGGACAGGGGAAATCAGCCCCAGCATTTT.